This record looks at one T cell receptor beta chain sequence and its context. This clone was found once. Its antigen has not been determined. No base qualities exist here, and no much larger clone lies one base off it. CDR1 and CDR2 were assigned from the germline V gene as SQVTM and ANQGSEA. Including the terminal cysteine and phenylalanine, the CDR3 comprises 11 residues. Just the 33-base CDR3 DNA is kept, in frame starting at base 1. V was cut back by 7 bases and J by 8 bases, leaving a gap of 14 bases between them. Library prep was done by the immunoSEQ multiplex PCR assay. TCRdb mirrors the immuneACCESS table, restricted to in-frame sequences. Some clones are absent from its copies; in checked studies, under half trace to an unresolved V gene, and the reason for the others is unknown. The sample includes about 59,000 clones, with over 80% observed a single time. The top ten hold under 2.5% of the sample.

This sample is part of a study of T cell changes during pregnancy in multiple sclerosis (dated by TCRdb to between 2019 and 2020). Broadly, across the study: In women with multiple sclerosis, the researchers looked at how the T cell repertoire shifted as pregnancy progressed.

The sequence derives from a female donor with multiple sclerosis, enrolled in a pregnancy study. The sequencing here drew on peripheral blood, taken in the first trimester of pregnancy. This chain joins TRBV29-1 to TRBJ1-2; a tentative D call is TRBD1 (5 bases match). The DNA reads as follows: TGCAGCGCAGAACAGGCTGGGGGCTACACCTTC. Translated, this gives CSAEQAGGYTF.